This T cell receptor beta chain was documented in a study of lymphopenia after photon versus proton radiotherapy. Generated by immunoSEQ multiplex PCR, the TCRdb table keeps only in-frame clones and is missing some. Of approximately 31,000 clones in the sample, approximately 80% were seen once. V was clipped by 2 bases and J by 6 bases, with 14 bases between them. CDR3 length: 15 amino acids. Looked up from germline, CDR1 is MNHEY and CDR2 is SVGAGI. Regarding the study as a whole: After the lymphocyte nadir, photon-treated repertoires showed oligoclonal expansion, especially of CD8+ Temra cells. A bigger post-nadir fall in TCR diversity correlated inversely with survival time in deceased patients. Relative stability marked proton patients; photon patients lost diversity and naive cells.

This clone was seen a few times. What it recognizes is unknown. The sequencing used peripheral blood, collected from a patient treated with proton-based radiotherapy. The TCR originated in a woman aged 70 to 79 with pancreatic cancer. The chain links TRBV6-5 to TRBJ2-1; D is unresolved. CDR3 nucleotides: TGTGCCAGCAGTTACGGCTCGTTGGACGTCAATGAGCAGTTCTTC. It is translated as CASSYGSLDVNEQFF.